The sample holds many counts of the clone carrying this T cell receptor beta chain. Its target is not known. The data belong to a study of T cell repertoires in cytomegalovirus infection. Study-level information: An indication of both CMV infection and matching HLA type came from public TCR beta signatures.

Study results and caveats: Totalled public TCR beta family frequency picked out people who carried CMV plus the relevant HLA. There were HLA-C-restricted CMV-specific TCR beta clonotypes dominating the ex vivo response.

Trimming cost V 0 bases and J 2 bases; bases outside gene matches: 5. Germline V lookup: CDR1 LGHNT, CDR2 FRNRAP. This CDR3 region has 16 residues. TCRdb redid the calling of the reads with MiXCR, one entry per CDR3 protein. The data contain more than 200,000 distinct CDR3 sequences, approximately 10% of them seen just once; the ten biggest clones take up about 15%. Sequencing was performed on PBMCs. The rearrangement joins TRBV12-5 to TRBJ2-7; 9 positions match TRBD1. This clonotype originated in a human donor in good health (CMV status not recorded). Some clones in this sample may be carry-over from other donors' samples. The CDR3: CASGLVLDRGAYEQYF. The CDR3 DNA is TGTGCTAGTGGTTTGGTACTCGACAGGGGGGCCTACGAGCAGTACTTC.